The subject of this entry is one TCR beta chain. This specimen belongs to a study of shared clonotypes between healthy human individuals. Germline CDR1 and CDR2: SGHRS and YFSETQ. The CDR3 has 14 residues. Trimming removed 2 bases from V and 4 bases from J, with 9 bases in between. Repertoires were generated with immunoSEQ multiplex PCR, while TCRdb's copy carries only in-frame clones and drops some. Found here are 2 million to 2.5 million clones, 80% to 95% of them singletons; the top ten hold 0.36%. The sequencing sample was made of naive CD4+ T cells from PBMCs. Described subset: CD45RA+ positively selected. This TCR was sampled from a man in his late teens or twenties in good health. Some clones in this sample may be carry-over from other donors' samples. This chain joins TRBV5-1 and TRBJ2-2; D ambiguous. The CDR3 loop reads CASSFGVVTGELFF. As DNA, the CDR3 is TGCGCCAGCAGCTTTGGGGTCGTCACCGGGGAGCTGTTTTTT.